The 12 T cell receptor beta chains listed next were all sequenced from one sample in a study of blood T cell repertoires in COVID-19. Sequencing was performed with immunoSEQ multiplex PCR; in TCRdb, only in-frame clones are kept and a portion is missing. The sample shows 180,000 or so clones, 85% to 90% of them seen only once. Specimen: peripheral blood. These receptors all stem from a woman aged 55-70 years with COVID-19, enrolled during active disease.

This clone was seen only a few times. CDR3 sequence reads: CASSLTSGRYNEQFF. The CDR3 DNA reads as TGTGCCAGCAGCTTAACTAGCGGGAGATACAATGAGCAGTTCTTC. This sequence joins TRBV7-2 and TRBJ2-1, with TRBD2 matching 11 bases. J gave up 4 bases and V 2 bases, and 1 base lay outside the gene matches. The CDR3 has 15 residues. Germline V CDR1 and CDR2: SGHTA, FQGNSA.

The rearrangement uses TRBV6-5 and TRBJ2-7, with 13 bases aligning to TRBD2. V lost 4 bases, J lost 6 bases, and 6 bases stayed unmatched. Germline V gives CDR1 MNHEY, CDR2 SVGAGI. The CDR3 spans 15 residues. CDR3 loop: CASSSSGLAGTEQYF. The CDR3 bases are TGTGCCAGCAGTTCGTCGGGACTAGCGGGAACCGAGCAGTACTTC.

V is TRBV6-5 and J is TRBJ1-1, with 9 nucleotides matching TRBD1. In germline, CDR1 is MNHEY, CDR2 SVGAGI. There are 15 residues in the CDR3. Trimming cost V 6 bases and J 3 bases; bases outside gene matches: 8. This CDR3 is CASRTTGGIYTEAFF. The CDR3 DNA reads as TGTGCCAGCAGGACGACAGGGGGTATTTACACTGAAGCTTTCTTT.

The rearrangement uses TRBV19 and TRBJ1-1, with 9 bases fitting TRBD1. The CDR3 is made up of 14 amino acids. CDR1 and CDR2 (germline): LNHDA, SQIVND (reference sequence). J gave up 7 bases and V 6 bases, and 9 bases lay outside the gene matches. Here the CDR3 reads CASRPGTGLGEAFF. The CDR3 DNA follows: TGTGCCAGTAGACCCGGGACAGGGTTGGGTGAAGCTTTCTTT.

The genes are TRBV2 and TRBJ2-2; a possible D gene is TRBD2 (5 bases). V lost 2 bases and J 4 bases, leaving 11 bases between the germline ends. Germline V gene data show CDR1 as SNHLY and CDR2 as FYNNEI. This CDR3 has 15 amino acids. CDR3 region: CASSERDLPTGELFF. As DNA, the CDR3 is TGTGCCAGCAGTGAACGGGATCTCCCCACCGGGGAGCTGTTTTTT.

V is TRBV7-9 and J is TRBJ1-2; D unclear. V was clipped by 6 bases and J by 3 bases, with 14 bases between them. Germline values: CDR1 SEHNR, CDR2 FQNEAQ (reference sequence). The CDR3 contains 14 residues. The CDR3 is CASRRPGGHYGYTF. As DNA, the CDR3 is TGTGCCAGCAGACGACCGGGAGGGCACTATGGCTACACCTTC.

In nucleotides, the CDR3 is TGTGCCATCAGTAGGACTCAAGAGACCCAGTACTTC. Residues: CAISRTQETQYF. V usage is TRBV10-3 and J usage is TRBJ2-5, with D perhaps matching TRBD2 (5 bases). This CDR3 spans 12 amino acids. Trimming pared 5 bases from V and 2 bases from J, leaving 6 bases between. The germline V gene has CDR1 ENHRY and CDR2 SYGVKD.

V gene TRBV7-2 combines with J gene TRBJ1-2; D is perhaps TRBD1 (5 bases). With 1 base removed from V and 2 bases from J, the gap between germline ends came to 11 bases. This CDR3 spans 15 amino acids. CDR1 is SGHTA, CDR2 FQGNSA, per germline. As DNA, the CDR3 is TGTGCCAGCAGCTTAGGGGTGGGACTGAACTATGGCTACACCTTC. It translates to CASSLGVGLNYGYTF.

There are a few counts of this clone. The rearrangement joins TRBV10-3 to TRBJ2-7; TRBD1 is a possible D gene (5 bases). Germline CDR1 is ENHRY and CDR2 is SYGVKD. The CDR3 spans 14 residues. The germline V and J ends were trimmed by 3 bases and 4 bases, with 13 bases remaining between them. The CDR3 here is CAISEEDSQYEQYF. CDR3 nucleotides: TGTGCCATCAGTGAAGAAGACAGCCAATACGAGCAGTACTTC.

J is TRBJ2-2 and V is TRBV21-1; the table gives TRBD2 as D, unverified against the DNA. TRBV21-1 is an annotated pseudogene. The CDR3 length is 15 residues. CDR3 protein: CASSKGRENTGELFF. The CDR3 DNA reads TGTGCCAGCAGCAAAGGGCGGGAGAACACCGGGGAGCTGTTTTTT.

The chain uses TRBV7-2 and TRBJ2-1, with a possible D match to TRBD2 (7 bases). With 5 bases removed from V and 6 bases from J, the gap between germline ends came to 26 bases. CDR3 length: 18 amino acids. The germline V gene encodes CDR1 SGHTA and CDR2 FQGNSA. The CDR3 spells CASSPRIGLEGGTNEQFF. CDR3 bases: TGTGCCAGCAGCCCGAGGATCGGACTAGAAGGGGGGACCAATGAGCAGTTCTTC.

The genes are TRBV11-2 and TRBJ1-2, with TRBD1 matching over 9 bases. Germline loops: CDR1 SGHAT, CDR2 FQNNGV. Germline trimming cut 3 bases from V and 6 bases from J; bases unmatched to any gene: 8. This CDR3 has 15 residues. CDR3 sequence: CASSLGFDRGDGYTF. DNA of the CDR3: TGTGCCAGCAGCTTGGGGTTTGACAGGGGGGATGGCTACACCTTC.